The table lists the clone carrying this T cell receptor beta chain with many counts. What it recognizes is unknown. The sample is drawn from a study of T cell repertoires in cytomegalovirus infection. Study in general: The study used recently identified HLA-C-restricted and well-studied HLA-B-restricted CMV epitopes. Public TCR beta signature analysis indicated the presence of both CMV infection and matching HLA type.

V lost 4 bases to trimming and J lost 3 bases; unmatched junction nucleotides: 14. This CDR3 comprises 17 residues. CDR1 is SGHNT, CDR2 YYREEE, per germline (reference sequence). TCRdb reanalysed the reads using MiXCR and keeps one entry per CDR3 protein. Altogether tens of thousands of distinct CDR3 sequences are present, around 30% being singletons, with the ten largest covering 45% to 75%. Study-wide findings and caveats: The study found HLA-C-restricted CMV-specific TCR beta clonotypes dominating the ex vivo response.

This clonotype originated in a human donor in good health (CMV status not recorded). Some clones in this sample may be carry-over from other donors' samples. The sequenced sample was CD8+ T cells from cultured PBMCs, obtained from culture after CMV antigen stimulation. The chain recombines TRBV5-4 with TRBJ2-7; 9 nucleotides agree with TRBD1. The CDR3 DNA reads as TGTGCCAGCAGCCCGGCTCCGGGACAGGGTAGGATCTACGAGCAGTACTTC. Its protein product is CASSPAPGQGRIYEQYF. Filled out from reference TRBV5-4 and TRBJ2-7, the complete variable domain reads ETGVTQSPTHLIKTRGQQVTLRCSSQSGHNTVSWYQQALGQGPQFIFQYYREEENGRGNFPPRFSGLQFPNYSSELNVNALELDDSALYLCASSPAPGQGRIYEQYFGPGTRLTVT.